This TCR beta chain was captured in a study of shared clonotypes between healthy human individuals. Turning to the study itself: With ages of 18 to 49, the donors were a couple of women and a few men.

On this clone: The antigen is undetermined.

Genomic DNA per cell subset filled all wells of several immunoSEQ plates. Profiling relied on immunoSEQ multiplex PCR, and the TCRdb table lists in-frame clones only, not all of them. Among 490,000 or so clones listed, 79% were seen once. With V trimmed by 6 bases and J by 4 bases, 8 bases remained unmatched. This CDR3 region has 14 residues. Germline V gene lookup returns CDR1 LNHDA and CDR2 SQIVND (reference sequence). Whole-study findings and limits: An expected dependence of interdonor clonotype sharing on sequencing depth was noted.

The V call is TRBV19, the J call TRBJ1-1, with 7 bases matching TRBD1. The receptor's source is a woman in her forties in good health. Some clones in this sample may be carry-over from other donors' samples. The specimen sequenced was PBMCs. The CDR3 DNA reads TGTGCCAGTAGCCCATCAGGGGGAGTCACTGAAGCTTTCTTT. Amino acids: CASSPSGGVTEAFF.